A selection of T cell receptor beta chains follows, all from one sample in a study of T cells after yellow fever vaccination. A single record per CDR3 protein comes from TCRdb applying MiXCR to the 5' RACE reads. Of some 500,000 distinct CDR3 sequences in the sample, roughly 13% are singletons; the top ten hold 11% to 15%. Sequencing was performed on PBMCs, taken on the day of the yellow fever booster vaccination. Source of these receptors: a man aged 25-45 years who received the YFV17D yellow fever vaccine. Both conserved end residues are part of each CDR3. Each record gives: V gene, J gene, CDR3 protein.

>TRBV7-2|TRBJ2-7
CASSFMGKSSYEQYF
>TRBV12-3/TRBV12-4|TRBJ1-2
CASSLGGQGGYTF
>TRBV30|TRBJ2-3
CAWRWRGYHNGTQYF
>TRBV30|TRBJ2-5
CAWSDRGRETQYF
>TRBV9|TRBJ2-1
CASSVSSGSWNEQFF
>TRBV27|TRBJ1-2
CASTPLRGSNYGYTF
>TRBV7-2|TRBJ2-7
CASGQRGGRSSYEQYF
>TRBV2|TRBJ2-5
CASRSNEETQYF
>TRBV3-1|TRBJ2-7
CASSQDGLAGGPTYEQYF
>TRBV14|TRBJ2-7
CASSQDKLADFSYEQYF
>TRBV6-1|TRBJ2-1
CASKPGVAYNEQFF
>TRBV4-1|TRBJ2-5
CASSQSGLLPETQYF
>TRBV19|TRBJ1-1
CASSPGPTGEHTEAFF
>TRBV20-1|TRBJ2-7
CSALMGQRYEQYF
>TRBV12-3/TRBV12-4|TRBJ2-2
CASSLGVTGELFF
>TRBV7-2|TRBJ2-3
CASSMTSGRTGTQYF
>TRBV4-1|TRBJ2-1
CASSGDSGRALEQFF
>TRBV29-1|TRBJ2-7
CSVGSYDEQYF
>TRBV3-1|TRBJ2-1
CASSQVAPTGGQFF
>TRBV5-1|TRBJ2-1
CASSSQGYNEQFF
>TRBV20-1|TRBJ2-3
CSASLLAGARTDTQYF
>TRBV5-4|TRBJ2-2
CASSLGQAGARNTGELFF
>TRBV5-1|TRBJ2-1
CASSLRESYNEQFF
>TRBV15|TRBJ2-5
CATSRDGASRQETQYF
>TRBV7-9|TRBJ1-1
CALGKGSTEAFF
>TRBV28|TRBJ1-2
CASSLLGGVANYGYTF
>TRBV5-1|TRBJ2-5
CASSLQGVQETQYF
>TRBV7-2|TRBJ2-5
CASSFGRQRETQYF
>TRBV19|TRBJ2-3
CASSASVSTDTQYF
>TRBV20-1|TRBJ1-5
CSASVTGAAGQPQHF
>TRBV30|TRBJ2-5
CAWSTPGGGETQYF
>TRBV25-1|TRBJ1-2
CASSGSGTGRGAYGYTF
>TRBV7-8|TRBJ2-3
CASSLSFGDTQYF
>TRBV20-1|TRBJ2-1
CSVLPLGGLGNEQFF
>TRBV27|TRBJ2-7
CASRPGTFSYEQYF
>TRBV9|TRBJ2-1
CASSFQVTQSGRVFEQFF
>TRBV6-2/TRBV6-3|TRBJ2-7
CASSLLPGLAGRSSDEQYF
>TRBV23-1|TRBJ2-7
CASSQSSGPRDSRQYF
>TRBV14|TRBJ2-2
CASSPRTSGSIGELFF
>TRBV6-2/TRBV6-3|TRBJ1-2
CASSYSGGGYTF
>TRBV7-6|TRBJ2-1
CASSLETRNEQFF
>TRBV4-3|TRBJ2-4
CASSQGVGTNIQYF
>TRBV5-4|TRBJ2-5
CASSKDSMRAQYF
>TRBV5-1|TRBJ2-7
CASSLGPAESSYEQYF
>TRBV18|TRBJ2-1
CASSQGDEQFF
>TRBV20-1|TRBJ2-1
CCARDISSPGGVNEQFF
>TRBV20-1|TRBJ1-5
CSAPKTGTGLGGPQHF
>TRBV19|TRBJ2-1
CASRGISSSYNEQFF
>TRBV5-1|TRBJ1-2
CASSLAQESYGYTF
>TRBV5-1|TRBJ2-7
CASRLGDGSSYEQYF
>TRBV5-1|TRBJ2-7
CASSSPTSNEQYF
>TRBV2|TRBJ2-2
CASTKRTGNTGELFF
>TRBV20-1|TRBJ2-7
CSAGTIAAHVYEQYF
>TRBV6-1|TRBJ1-4
CASRRDRRNEKLFF